The clone carrying this T cell receptor (beta chain) has at least ten counts. Antigen unknown. Germline V gives CDR1 GTSNPN, CDR2 SVGIG (reference sequence). V dropped 3 bases and J dropped 1 base, with 9 bases sitting between them. The CDR3 extends over 13 amino acids. TCR beta libraries were built with iRepertoire HTBI primers and Arm-PCR of CDR3 regions. Via MiXCR, TCRdb re-called the multiplex PCR reads, giving one row per CDR3 protein. This sample has 380,000 or so distinct CDR3 sequences, with around 15% found just once. This sample stems from a study of regulatory T cells in long-lasting Graves disease. Regarding the study as a whole: Shared public clonotypes totalled 2,741 in persistent patients, compared with about a thousand in new patients.

Time point specified: newly diagnosed GD, antithyroid drugs for less than 3 months. RNA isolated from PBMCs was used to make the TCR library. These data were likewise used in another study, on T cells in Graves' hyperthyroidism and ophthalmopathy. From that second work: Newly diagnosed patients aged 18 to 65 had hyperthyroidism of under 2 months' duration. In making diagnoses, clinical symptoms, serum thyroxine and TRAb, thyroid ultrasound and orbital computed tomography were all used. First-round RT-PCR targeting the TCR CDR3 was performed with the HTBI primer set.

J is TRBJ1-1 and V is TRBV30; D is possibly TRBD1 (6 bases). The sequenced sample was peripheral blood mononuclear cells (PBMCs), obtained at new diagnosis, from a patient treated with antithyroid drugs. This clonotype was sampled from a woman aged 18 to 35 with Graves disease. The CDR3, as DNA: TGTGCCTGGAGAGACAGGACGAACACTGAAGCTTTCTTT. Translation gives CAWRDRTNTEAFF.